This TCR beta chain was identified in a study of T cell responses to AZD1222 COVID-19 vaccine. General study findings and limits: Per reports, nearly half of all spike-specific TCRs target regions that are unmutated in variants. There were mostly white British donors and more females than males, and clonal diversity was possibly underestimated.

Germline CDR1 SGHTA, CDR2 FQGNSA. The CDR3 has 12 residues. Trimming shortened V by 8 bases and J by 4 bases, and 8 bases separated the two germline ends. As regards this clone: Antigen specificity is unknown.

TCRdb's table, derived via immunoSEQ multiplex PCR, lists solely in-frame clones and lacks some. The table lists over 150,000 clones, 88% of them singletons. The chain carries TRBV7-2 and TRBJ1-4; tentative D call: TRBD1 (6 bases). The TCR originated in an adult who received the AZD1222 COVID-19 vaccine. This specimen was peripheral blood, taken 28 days after the second AZD1222 dose. The CDR3 spells CASGTHNEKLFF. The CDR3 coding sequence is TGTGCCAGCGGGACACATAATGAAAAACTGTTTTTT.